Included here is one T cell receptor beta chain sequence, with context. Its antigen is unknown. The data stem from a study of T cell responses to AZD1222 COVID-19 vaccine. Findings and limits, study-wide: Repertoires were obtained solely post-peak T cell response. Only 5 or 6 people who got AZD1222 tested seropositive at baseline.

Generated by immunoSEQ multiplex PCR, the TCRdb table keeps only in-frame clones and is missing some. Among some 120,000 clones listed, 90% were seen once. Germline V lookup: CDR1 SGHKS, CDR2 YYEKEE (reference sequence). The CDR3 contains 15 residues. Losses at the gene ends were 3 bases for V and 8 bases for J; bases not matched to a gene: 10. Sequences were derived from peripheral blood, sampled on day 0 of AZD1222 vaccination. This TCR was recovered from an adult in good health. The gene calls are TRBV5-5 and TRBJ1-4; 7 bases agree with TRBD1. CDR3 bases: TGTGCCAGCAGCTGGGGGACAGTGGGGGAGGAAAAACTGTTTTTT. It translates to CASSWGTVGEEKLFF.